One and the same sample provided the 12 T cell receptor beta chains below, sequenced in a study of regulatory T cells in long-lasting Graves disease (dated by TCRdb to about 2021). According to the study, the label for this sample's time point signals: newly diagnosed GD, antithyroid drugs for less than 3 months. RNA was extracted from PBMCs in TRIzol for both TCR sequencing and RNA sequencing. The method behind the library was multiplex PCR. The sample was run on an Illumina HiSeq 4000. iRepertoire HTBI primers and Arm-PCR amplification of CDR3 regions were used to construct TCR beta libraries. TCRdb applied fastp at Q25 and MiXCR to the public reads, then kept only in-frame beta chains. Each record represents a unique CDR3 protein, reported with the most common genes and DNA among its rows. In all, the sample holds hundreds of thousands of distinct CDR3 sequences, and around 17% of those were seen once. Together, the top ten hold around a sixth of the sample.

These data were also reused for a study on T cells in Graves' hyperthyroidism and ophthalmopathy.

The sample was peripheral blood mononuclear cells (PBMCs), taken at new diagnosis, from a patient treated with antithyroid drugs. The receptors originated from a woman aged 25 to 39 with Graves disease. Donor details come from another sample of the same person, matched by shared clones.

In its sample, this clonotype was seen a few times. As DNA, the CDR3 is TGTGCCAGCAGCTTAGGGGGACTAGCGGGTCCCTCCTACAATGAGCAGTTCTTC. Its protein product is CASSLGGLAGPSYNEQFF. The chain has TRBV7-8 and TRBJ2-1; 12 nucleotides line up with TRBD2. The CDR3 totals 18 residues. CDR1 SGHVS and CDR2 FQNEAQ come from the germline V gene. V lost 1 base and J lost 0; bases outside the gene matches: 4.

On this clonotype: A much larger clonotype is one base distant, so this may be a read error. This chain connects TRBV7-2 to TRBJ2-1; D possibly corresponds to TRBD1 (6 bases). This CDR3 is 15 amino acids long. Germline lookup yields CDR1 SGHTA and CDR2 FQGNSA. The CDR3 protein is CANSSAQGPYNEQFF. In DNA form, the CDR3 reads TGTGCCAACAGCTCTGCACAGGGACCCTACAATGAGCAGTTCTTC.

DNA for the CDR3: TGTGCCAGCAGCTCTGGACAGCTCAACTACAATGAGCAGTTCTTC. Amino acid sequence: CASSSGQLNYNEQFF. V is TRBV11-3 and J is TRBJ2-1; TRBD1 might be the D (6 bases). CDR1 and CDR2 from the germline V gene are SGHNT and YENEEA. The V gene lost 4 bases and the J gene lost 3 bases, with 13 bases spanning the gap. The CDR3 has 15 residues. The entire variable domain, with the rest obtained from reference TRBV11-3 and TRBJ2-1, is as follows: EAGVVQSPRYKIIEKKQPVAFWCNPISGHNTLYWYLQNLGQGPELLIRYENEEAVDDSQLPKDRFSAERLKGVDSTLKIQPAELGDSAVYLCASSSGQLNYNEQFFGPGTRLTVL.

In its sample, this clonotype was seen many times. The chain carries TRBV7-2 and TRBJ2-5, with D possibly matching TRBD1 (6 bases). The CDR3 has 16 amino acids. Germline V gives CDR1 SGHTA, CDR2 FQGNSA. V lost 6 bases and J lost 5, with 22 bases in between. CDR3 amino acids: CASRPSSGQGTETQYF. For the CDR3, the DNA is TGTGCCAGCAGACCTAGCTCGGGGCAGGGGACGGAGACCCAGTACTTC.

As for this clonotype: At one of its ends the junction is not consistent with the germline gene, which may arise from a read error. This chain connects TRBV27 to TRBJ2-7; tentative D call: TRBD1 (6 bases). This CDR3 contains 16 residues. Germline V gene sequence: CDR1 MNHEY, CDR2 SMNVEV (reference sequence). The CDR3, as DNA: TGTGCCAGCAGTCCTAACCCAGGGGCCACATCCTTCGAGCAGTACTTC. Translation: CASSPNPGATSFEQYF.

This rearrangement joins TRBV20-1 to TRBJ1-2; possibly TRBD1 for D (5 bases). The CDR3 is made up of 16 amino acids. The germline gives CDR1 DFQATT, CDR2 SNEGSKA (reference sequence). The ends were cut back, 0 bases at V and 1 base at J, with 15 bases in the middle. The CDR3 sequence is CSARDLLQEVNYGYTF. The DNA of the CDR3 is TGCAGTGCTAGAGATTTGCTACAGGAGGTTAACTATGGCTACACCTTC.

The chain uses TRBV29-1 and TRBJ2-3; 8 nucleotides match TRBD2. Per germline, CDR1 SQVTM and CDR2 ANQGSEA. J gave up 1 base and V 7 bases, and 4 bases lay outside the gene matches. The CDR3 is 13 amino acids. CDR3 coding DNA: TGCAGCGCGGGACTAGGGGGCACAGATACGCAGTATTTT. Its translation is CSAGLGGTDTQYF.

The rearrangement joins TRBV4-1 to TRBJ2-7; possible D gene TRBD1, 6 bases. The germline V gene has CDR1 MGHRA and CDR2 YSYEKL. The CDR3 is 14 residues long. Deletions cut 1 base from V and 2 bases from J, with 9 bases between. The CDR3 bases are TGCGCCAGCAGCCAAGTTCAGGGGACCTACGAGCAGTACTTC. It yields the protein CASSQVQGTYEQYF.

This chain uses TRBV19 with TRBJ2-2; tentatively, D is TRBD1 (6 bases). Germline loops: CDR1 LNHDA, CDR2 SQIVND (reference sequence). This CDR3 spans 15 amino acids. V was pared by 9 bases and J by 5 bases, with 19 bases between. DNA of the CDR3: TGTGCCAGCCATCGGACAGTTACCTCAACCGGGGAGCTGTTTTTT. It specifies CASHRTVTSTGELFF.

This clonotype was seen a handful of times. J is TRBJ1-5 and V is TRBV19; a possible D gene is TRBD1 (5 bases). The CDR3 runs to 17 residues. Germline V lookup: CDR1 LNHDA, CDR2 SQIVND (reference sequence). Trimming shortened V by 7 bases and J by 4 bases, and 23 bases separated the two germline ends. The CDR3 bases are TGTGCCAGTACCCAGGGCGGTTCTGGGAGGTTGAATCAGCCCCAGCATTTT. It is translated as CASTQGGSGRLNQPQHF.

In this sample, this clonotype turned up a few times. The rearrangement links TRBV10-2 to TRBJ2-7, with no clear D. The CDR3 loop spans 12 amino acids. Germline CDR1 and CDR2: WSHSY and SAAADI. Trimming left V 6 bases short and J 0 bases short, with 6 bases between. The CDR3, as DNA: TGCGCCAGCAGGGCTCCCTCCTACGAGCAGTACTTC. It codes for CASRAPSYEQYF.

The table lists this clonotype with many counts. This rearrangement joins TRBV6-1 to TRBJ2-5, with 8 bases that match TRBD2. Unmatched junction bases numbered 8, after V lost 5 bases and J lost 0 bases. Germline lookup yields CDR1 MNHNS and CDR2 SASEGT. The CDR3 runs 16 residues. The CDR3: CASSPIGGRHQETQYF. CDR3 sequence (DNA): TGTGCCAGCAGTCCCATTGGCGGGAGGCACCAAGAGACCCAGTACTTC.